The present entry profiles one T cell receptor beta chain with its context. What it recognizes is unknown. The entry originates in a study of post-analysis software for immune sequencing data. Overall study findings and caveats: Relative to controls, patients had about 5 TRBV segments at higher frequency, with TRBV5-6, TRBV5-1 and TRBV20-1 among these.

Carried by the TCR beta cDNA libraries were unique molecular identifiers. MiXCR, applied by TCRdb to the PCR reads, yields one record per CDR3 protein. The data contain approximately 690,000 distinct CDR3 sequences, 55% to 60% of them singletons. Per germline, CDR1 DFQATT and CDR2 SNEGSKA (reference sequence). V was pared by 5 bases and J by 3 bases, with 11 bases between. This CDR3 has 12 residues. What was sequenced was blood. The chain joins TRBV20-1 to TRBJ2-7; D gene uncertain. This TCR was recovered from a girl aged 2-10 years with multiple sclerosis. CDR3 loop: CSASRTNYEQYF. The CDR3 DNA is TGCAGTGCTTCAAGGACCAACTACGAGCAGTACTTC.